Presented here are 5 T cell receptor beta chains from one specimen sequenced in a study of shared clonotypes between healthy human individuals (TCRdb year 2020). Library creation used the immunoSEQ multiplex PCR assay. The immuneACCESS repertoire file appears here via TCRdb, limited to in-frame rearrangements. These files lack a portion of the clones; in checked studies, under half of the deficit traces to unresolved V genes, and the cause of the others is not known. The sample contains hundreds of thousands of clones, around three quarters of them found a single time. The ten largest clones capture roughly 1.9% of the sample. The sequenced material came from memory CD4+ T cells sorted from blood. The cell subset or site tag for this specimen amounts to: CD45RA-negative fraction. The receptors come from a woman aged 25 to 45 in good health.

This clone appeared many times. This sequence joins TRBV18 and TRBJ1-5, with 12 nucleotides matching TRBD1. The CDR3 spans 17 residues. V dropped 3 bases and J dropped 2; count of bases not matched to a gene: 5. Germline V gene data show CDR1 as KGHSH and CDR2 as LQKENI. The CDR3 spells CASSPGQGAFGNQPQHF. CDR3 bases: TGTGCCAGCTCACCGGGACAGGGGGCGTTCGGCAATCAGCCCCAGCATTTT.

This clone has only a few counts. The chain employs TRBV18 and TRBJ2-7; perhaps TRBD1 as D (5 bases). This CDR3 has 14 residues. Looked up from germline, CDR1 is KGHSH and CDR2 is LQKENI. Trimming took 3 bases from V and 3 from J, leaving 12 bases between them. CDR3 sequence: CASSPVTEHYEQYF. CDR3 coding DNA: TGTGCCAGCTCACCGGTGACAGAACACTACGAGCAGTACTTC.

J is TRBJ2-1 and V is TRBV27, with 11 bases identical to TRBD2. The CDR3 is made up of 16 amino acids. Per the germline V gene, CDR1 is MNHEY and CDR2 is SMNVEV (reference sequence). V gave up 6 bases and J gave up 2 bases; unmatched junction bases: 6. The CDR3 reads CASRSPGLAAYNEQFF. The DNA for the CDR3 is TGTGCCAGCAGATCACCGGGACTAGCGGCCTACAATGAGCAGTTCTTC.

This chain's CDR3 is CASSPTGLSTEAFF. In DNA, the CDR3 is TGCGCCAGCAGCCCCACAGGGTTATCGACTGAAGCTTTCTTT. The chain is built from TRBV5-1 and TRBJ1-1, with D perhaps matching TRBD1 (6 bases). This CDR3 region has 14 residues. Trimming stripped 4 bases from V and 5 bases from J, with 15 bases between. Germline CDR1 reads SGHRS; CDR2 reads YFSETQ.

This chain links TRBV18 with TRBJ2-7; D gene ambiguous. V lost 1 base and J lost 3, with 16 bases in between. The V gene's germline CDR1 is KGHSH and CDR2 LQKENI. The CDR3 contains 16 residues. The CDR3 bases are TGTGCCAGCTCACCACGGGCAAAACCTAAACGCTACGAGCAGTACTTC. Its protein is CASSPRAKPKRYEQYF.